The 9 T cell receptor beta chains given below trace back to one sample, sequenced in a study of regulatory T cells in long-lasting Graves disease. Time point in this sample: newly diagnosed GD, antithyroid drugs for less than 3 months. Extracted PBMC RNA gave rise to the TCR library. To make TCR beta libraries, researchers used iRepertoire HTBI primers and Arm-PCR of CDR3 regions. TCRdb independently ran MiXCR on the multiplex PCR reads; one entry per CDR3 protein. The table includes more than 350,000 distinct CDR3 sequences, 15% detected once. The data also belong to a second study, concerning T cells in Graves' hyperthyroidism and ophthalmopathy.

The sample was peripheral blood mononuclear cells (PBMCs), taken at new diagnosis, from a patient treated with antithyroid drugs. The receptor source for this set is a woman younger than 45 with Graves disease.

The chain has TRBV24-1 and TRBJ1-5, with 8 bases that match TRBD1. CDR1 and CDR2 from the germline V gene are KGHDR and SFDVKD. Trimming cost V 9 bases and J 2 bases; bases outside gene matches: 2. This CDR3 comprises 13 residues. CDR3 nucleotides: TGTGCCACCCAGACAGGGGGCAATCAGCCCCAGCATTTT. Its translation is CATQTGGNQPQHF.

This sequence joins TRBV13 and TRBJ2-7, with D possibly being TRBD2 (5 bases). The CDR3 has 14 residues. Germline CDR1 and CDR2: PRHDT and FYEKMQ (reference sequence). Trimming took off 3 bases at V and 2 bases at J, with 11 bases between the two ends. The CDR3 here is CASSFPTNPYEQYF. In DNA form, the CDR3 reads TGTGCCAGCAGCTTTCCGACTAATCCCTACGAGCAGTACTTC.

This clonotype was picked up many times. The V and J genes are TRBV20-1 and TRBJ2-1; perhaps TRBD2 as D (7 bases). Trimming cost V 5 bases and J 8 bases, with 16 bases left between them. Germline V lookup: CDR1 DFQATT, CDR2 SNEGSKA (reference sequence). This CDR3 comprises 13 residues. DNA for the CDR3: TGCAGTGCTGTCGGGGGGCCCTGGGATGAGCAGTTCTTC. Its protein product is CSAVGGPWDEQFF.

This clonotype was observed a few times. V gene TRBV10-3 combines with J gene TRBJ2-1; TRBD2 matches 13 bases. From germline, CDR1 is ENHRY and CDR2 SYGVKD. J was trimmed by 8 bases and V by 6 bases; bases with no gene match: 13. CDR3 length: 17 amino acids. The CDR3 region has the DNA TGTGCCATCAGCATCGGGACTAGCGGGACCGCGGGGCATGAGCAGTTCTTC. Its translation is CAISIGTSGTAGHEQFF.

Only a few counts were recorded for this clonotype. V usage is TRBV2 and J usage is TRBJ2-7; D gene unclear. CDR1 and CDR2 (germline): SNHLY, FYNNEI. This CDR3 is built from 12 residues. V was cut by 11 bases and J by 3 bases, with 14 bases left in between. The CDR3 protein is CAQERLSYEQYF. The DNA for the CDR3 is TGTGCCCAAGAGAGGCTGAGCTACGAGCAGTACTTC.

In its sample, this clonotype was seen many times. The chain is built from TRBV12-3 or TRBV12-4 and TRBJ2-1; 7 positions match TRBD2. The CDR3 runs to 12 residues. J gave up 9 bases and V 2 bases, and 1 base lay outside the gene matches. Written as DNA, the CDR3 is TGTGCCAGCAGTTTAAGGGAGGGTGAGCAGTTCTTC. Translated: CASSLREGEQFF.

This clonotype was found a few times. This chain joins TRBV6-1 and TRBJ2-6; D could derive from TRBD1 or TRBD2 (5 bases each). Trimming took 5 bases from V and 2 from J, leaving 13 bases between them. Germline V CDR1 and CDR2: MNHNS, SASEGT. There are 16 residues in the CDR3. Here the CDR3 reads CASSLIEGTGANVLTF. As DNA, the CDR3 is TGTGCCAGCAGTCTGATTGAGGGGACTGGGGCCAACGTCCTGACTTTC.

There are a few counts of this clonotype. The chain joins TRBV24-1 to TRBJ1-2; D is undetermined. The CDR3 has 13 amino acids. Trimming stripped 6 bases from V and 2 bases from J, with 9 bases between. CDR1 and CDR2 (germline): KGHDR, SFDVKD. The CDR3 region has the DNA TGTGCCACCAGTCCCCGCGGGAACTATGGCTACACCTTC. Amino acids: CATSPRGNYGYTF.

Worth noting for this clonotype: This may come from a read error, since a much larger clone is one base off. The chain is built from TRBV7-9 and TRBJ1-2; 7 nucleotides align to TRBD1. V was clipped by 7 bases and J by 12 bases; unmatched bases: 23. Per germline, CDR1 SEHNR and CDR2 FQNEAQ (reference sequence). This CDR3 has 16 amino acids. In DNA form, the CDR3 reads TGTGCCAGCAAAAGGGGAGGACAGGACCACTATGTGGGCCACACCTTC. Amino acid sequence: CASKRGGQDHYVGHTF. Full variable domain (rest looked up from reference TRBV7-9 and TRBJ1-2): DTGVSQNPRHKITKRGQNVTFRCDPISEHNRLYWYRQTLGQGPEFLTYFQNEAQLEKSRLLSDRFSAERPKGSFSTLEIQRTEQGDSAMYLCASKRGGQDHYVGHTFGSGTRLTVV.